This record covers a single TCR beta chain. This sample was included in a study of blood T cell repertoires in COVID-19. In the authors' methods: It was from reference gene primer amplification that nucleated cell counts were estimated. The assay was immunoSEQ multiplex PCR, and TCRdb's table has in-frame clones only and misses some. Clonal size and the V and J genes are those of that table, whereas D and trimming came from the DNA. There are tens of thousands of clones in the sample; approximately 84% occur only once, and more than 12% lies in the top ten. The CDR3 has 19 amino acids. In germline, CDR1 is LNHDA, CDR2 SQIVND (reference sequence). V lost 7 bases and J lost 1; bases outside the gene matches: 16.

This TCR was sampled from a man aged 45-65 years with active or convalescent COVID-19. V and J are TRBV19 and TRBJ1-2; 12 nucleotides line up with TRBD1. Sequenced input: peripheral blood. The CDR3 nucleotides are TGTGCCAGTACCGTTGTCCGGGGACAGGGGGCGAAGTATAACTATGGCTACACCTTC. Its protein is CASTVVRGQGAKYNYGYTF.